This TCR beta chain was observed in a study of blood T cell repertoires in COVID-19. Study background: Acute-phase and convalescent COVID-19 samples originated in the United States, Italy and Spain. T cells, B-cell-depleted T cells, or PBMCs supplied cDNA or gDNA.

The length of the CDR3 is 14 residues. J gave up 7 bases and V 7 bases, and 9 bases lay outside the gene matches. Germline-derived CDR1 and CDR2 are MNHEY and SVGAGI. How the authors handled the data: Nucleated cell counts were estimated from reference gene primer amplification. The protocol was immunoSEQ multiplex PCR, while the TCRdb copy is restricted to in-frame clones and leaves out a portion. The V and J calls and the clone size are those of that table, but D and trimming were determined from the DNA. This sample yields approximately 260,000 clones, of which 90% are seen a single time; around 2.3% belongs to the top ten. This clone came up once. Seattle patient enrollment occurred during active infection, with longitudinal follow-up thereafter.

The TCR comes from a woman in her fifties or sixties with COVID-19, enrolled during active disease. V gene TRBV6-5 combines with J gene TRBJ1-4; 7 positions agree with TRBD1. The sample taken for sequencing was peripheral blood. The CDR3 coding sequence is TGTGCCAGCATTCTCCGAGGGGGCACTGAAAAACTGTTTTTT. This encodes CASILRGGTEKLFF.